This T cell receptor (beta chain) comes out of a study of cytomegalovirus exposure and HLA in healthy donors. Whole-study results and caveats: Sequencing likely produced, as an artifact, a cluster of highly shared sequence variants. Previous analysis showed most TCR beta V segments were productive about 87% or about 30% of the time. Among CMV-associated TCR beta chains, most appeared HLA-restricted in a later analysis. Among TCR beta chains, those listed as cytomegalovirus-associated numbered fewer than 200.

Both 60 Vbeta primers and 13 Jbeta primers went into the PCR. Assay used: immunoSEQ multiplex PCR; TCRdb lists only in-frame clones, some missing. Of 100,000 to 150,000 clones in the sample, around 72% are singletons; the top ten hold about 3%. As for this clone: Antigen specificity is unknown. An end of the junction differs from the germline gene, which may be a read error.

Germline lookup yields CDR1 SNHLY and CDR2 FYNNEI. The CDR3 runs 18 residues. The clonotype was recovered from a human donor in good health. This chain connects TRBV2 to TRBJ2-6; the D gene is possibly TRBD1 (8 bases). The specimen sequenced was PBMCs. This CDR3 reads CASSKAGQVSPGANVLTF. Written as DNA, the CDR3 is TGTGCCAGCAGTAAAGCGGGACAGGTTTCCCCTGGGGCCAACGTCCTGACTTTC. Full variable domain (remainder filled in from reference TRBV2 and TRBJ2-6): EPEVTQTPSHQVTQMGQEVILRCVPISNHLYFYWYRQILGQKVEFLVSFYNNEISEKSEIFDDQFSVERPDGSNFTLKIRSTKLEDSAMYFCASSKAGQVSPGANVLTFGAGSRLTVL.